These 17 T cell receptor beta chains came from one sample sequenced in a study of blood T cell repertoires in COVID-19 (dated by TCRdb to the early 2020s). Receptor libraries were prepared by the immunoSEQ multiplex PCR assay. TCRdb took over this immuneACCESS table, retaining in-frame rearrangements with V and J assigned. Such tables are incomplete; in checked studies, under half of the missing clones stem from an unresolved V gene, and the remainder is unexplained. Within this sample are about 89,000 clones, with approximately 86% of them counted one time only. Approximately 1.2% of the sample lies in the top ten. The sequenced sample consisted of peripheral blood. The source of these receptors is a man of 80 years or more with active or convalescent COVID-19.

CDR3 protein: CAWSRQGSSSGNTIYF. CDR3 coding DNA: TGTGCCTGGAGTCGGCAGGGTTCGTCCTCTGGAAACACCATATATTTT. This chain uses TRBV30 with TRBJ1-3; the D gene is possibly TRBD1 (5 bases). Between the trimmed V and J ends, which lost 2 bases and 0 bases, there was a span of 14 bases. This CDR3 comprises 16 residues. Germline loops: CDR1 GTSNPN, CDR2 SVGIG (reference sequence).

The chain employs TRBV7-8 and TRBJ1-2, with TRBD1 as a possible D gene (5 bases). The CDR3 has 16 residues. The V gene's germline CDR1 is SGHVS and CDR2 FQNEAQ. V dropped 1 base and J dropped 6 bases, with 18 bases sitting between them. The CDR3: CASSLVGQGDSDGYTF. The CDR3, as DNA: TGTGCCAGCAGCTTAGTTGGCCAGGGCGATTCCGATGGCTACACCTTC.

The chain employs TRBV19 and TRBJ1-2; 9 nucleotides agree with TRBD1. J lost 0 bases, V lost 6 bases, and 5 bases had no gene match. The CDR3 is made up of 15 amino acids. Germline CDR1 LNHDA, CDR2 SQIVND (reference sequence). The CDR3 bases are TGTGCCAGTAGGCGGGACAGGGCAGCTAACTATGGCTACACCTTC. It is translated as CASRRDRAANYGYTF.

This rearrangement joins TRBV6-5 to TRBJ1-6; 8 bases are shared with TRBD1. In germline, CDR1 is MNHEY, CDR2 SVGAGI. J gave up 11 bases and V 0 bases, and 3 bases lay outside the gene matches. The length of the CDR3 is 14 residues. The CDR3 protein is CASSYSDRGTPLHF. In DNA form, the CDR3 reads TGTGCCAGCAGTTACTCCGACAGGGGCACACCCCTCCACTTT.

The V gene is TRBV12-3 or TRBV12-4, the J gene TRBJ1-5, with D unresolved. The CDR3 sequence is 12 residues long. Trimming stripped 6 bases from V and 7 bases from J, with 10 bases between. The CDR3 reads CASSLRGQPQHF. In DNA, the CDR3 is TGTGCCAGCAGCCTCCGCGGGCAGCCCCAGCATTTT.

The J gene is TRBJ2-3, the V gene TRBV11-1; D remains ambiguous. Trimming took off 7 bases at V and 1 base at J, with 15 bases between the two ends. In germline, CDR1 is SGHAT, CDR2 FQDESV (reference sequence). The CDR3 contains 15 residues. The CDR3, as DNA: TGTGCCAGCACCTCTCGAGAAGGAGGCACAGATACGCAGTATTTT. Translation: CASTSREGGTDTQYF.

This sequence joins TRBV28 and TRBJ1-2, with D possibly being TRBD1 (6 bases). This CDR3 spans 15 amino acids. The germline V and J ends were trimmed by 3 bases and 4 bases, with 15 bases remaining between them. Germline CDR1 is MDHEN and CDR2 is SYDVKM. The CDR3 DNA follows: TGTGCCAGCAGTTTTCGGGGGCGCGGGAGCTATGGCTACACCTTC. Encoded protein: CASSFRGRGSYGYTF.

The V and J genes are TRBV7-2 and TRBJ2-2, with D perhaps TRBD2 (6 bases). This CDR3 has 16 amino acids. V lost 3 bases, J lost 7 bases, and 18 bases lay in between. CDR1 is SGHTA and CDR2 is FQGNSA in the germline V gene. The CDR3 sequence is CASSFAGLPSSGELFF. The CDR3 DNA reads TGTGCCAGCAGCTTTGCGGGACTCCCATCGAGCGGGGAGCTGTTTTTT.

The V gene is TRBV30, the J gene TRBJ2-5; D not certain. This CDR3 is 11 amino acids long. V lost 0 bases, J lost 5 bases, and 4 bases lay in between. In germline, CDR1 is GTSNPN, CDR2 SVGIG (reference sequence). The CDR3 sequence is CAWSVLETQYF. CDR3 sequence (DNA): TGTGCCTGGAGTGTCTTGGAGACCCAGTACTTC.

The chain combines TRBV4-2 with TRBJ2-5, with 12 positions matching TRBD2. Germline trimming cut 4 bases from V and 1 base from J; bases unmatched to any gene: 10. Germline-derived CDR1 and CDR2 are LGHNA and YNFKEQ. The CDR3 has 18 amino acids. CDR3 in DNA: TGTGCCAGCAGCCCTAAGACTCCTAGCGGGAGGGTCCAAGAGACCCAGTACTTC. This translates into CASSPKTPSGRVQETQYF.

The V call is TRBV5-1, the J call TRBJ1-1; 7 bases are shared with TRBD1. The CDR3 is made up of 14 amino acids. Germline V gene data show CDR1 as SGHRS and CDR2 as YFSETQ. V shed 4 bases, J shed 0 bases, and the junction held 3 bases outside the gene matches. The CDR3 nucleotides read TGCGCCAGCAGCCCGGACAGGATGAACACTGAAGCTTTCTTT. Amino acids: CASSPDRMNTEAFF.

V is TRBV5-4 and J is TRBJ2-7, with TRBD1 matching over 7 bases. The CDR3 contains 15 residues. The germline CDR1 and CDR2 sequences are SGHNT and YYREEE (reference sequence). Trimming cost V 5 bases and J 0 bases; bases outside gene matches: 8. The CDR3 spells CASRSRDRSSYEQYF. The CDR3, as DNA: TGTGCCAGCAGGAGCCGGGACAGAAGCTCCTACGAGCAGTACTTC.

The chain carries TRBV7-9 and TRBJ1-6; D may be TRBD1 (5 bases). V gave up 5 bases and J gave up 0 bases, with 14 bases separating them. Germline V CDR1 and CDR2: SEHNR, FQNEAQ (reference sequence). CDR3 length equals 17 residues. This CDR3 is CASSEDNRSSYNSPLHF. Here the CDR3 DNA reads TGTGCCAGCAGCGAAGATAACAGGAGCTCCTATAATTCACCCCTCCACTTT.

The chain has TRBV9 and TRBJ1-3; possibly TRBD1 for D (5 bases). The V and J ends lost 2 bases and 2 bases respectively, with 11 bases between them. CDR1 is SGDLS, CDR2 YYNGEE, per germline. The CDR3 length is 15 residues. The CDR3 coding sequence is TGTGCCAGCAGCGTGTGGGGGGAAGCTGGAAACACCATATATTTT. It encodes CASSVWGEAGNTIYF.

This sequence joins TRBV2 and TRBJ1-5; TRBD1 is a possible D gene (5 bases). Looked up from germline, CDR1 is SNHLY and CDR2 is FYNNEI. The germline V and J ends were trimmed by 6 bases and 5 bases, with 23 bases remaining between them. The CDR3 is 17 amino acids. For the CDR3, the DNA is TGTGCCAGCAGCCCCTACCGGAATAGGGGTCTCGATCAGCCCCAGCATTTT. It specifies CASSPYRNRGLDQPQHF.

V and J are TRBV9 and TRBJ1-2, with 8 bases fitting TRBD1. Germline lookup yields CDR1 SGDLS and CDR2 YYNGEE. The CDR3 is 16 amino acids. With V trimmed by 0 bases and J by 8 bases, 12 bases remained unmatched. The CDR3 here is CASSVGTGNLQAGYTF. In nucleotides, the CDR3 is TGTGCCAGCAGCGTAGGGACAGGGAATCTTCAAGCGGGCTACACCTTC.

V and J are TRBV5-4 and TRBJ2-7; 11 positions match TRBD2. Germline V gives CDR1 SGHNT, CDR2 YYREEE (reference sequence). The V and J ends lost 2 bases and 6 bases, in that order; junction bases with no gene match: 4. CDR3 length equals 14 residues. The DNA for the CDR3 is TGTGCCAGCAGCTTTAGCGGGAGGGCCATCGAGCAGTACTTC. It translates to CASSFSGRAIEQYF. Together with reference TRBV5-4 and TRBJ2-7, the CDR3 gives the full variable domain: ETGVTQSPTHLIKTRGQQVTLRCSSQSGHNTVSWYQQALGQGPQFIFQYYREEENGRGNFPPRFSGLQFPNYSSELNVNALELDDSALYLCASSFSGRAIEQYFGPGTRLTVT.